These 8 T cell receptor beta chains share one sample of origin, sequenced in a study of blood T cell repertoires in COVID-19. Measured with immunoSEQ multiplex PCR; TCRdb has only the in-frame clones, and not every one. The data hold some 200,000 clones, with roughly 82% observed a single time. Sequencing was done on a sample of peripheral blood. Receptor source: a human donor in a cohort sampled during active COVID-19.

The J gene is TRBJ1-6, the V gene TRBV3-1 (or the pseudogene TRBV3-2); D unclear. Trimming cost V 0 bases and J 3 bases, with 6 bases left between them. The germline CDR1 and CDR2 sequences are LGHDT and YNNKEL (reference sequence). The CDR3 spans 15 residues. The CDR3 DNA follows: TGTGCCAGCAGCCAAGAGGAGGTCTATAATTCACCCCTCCACTTT. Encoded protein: CASSQEEVYNSPLHF.

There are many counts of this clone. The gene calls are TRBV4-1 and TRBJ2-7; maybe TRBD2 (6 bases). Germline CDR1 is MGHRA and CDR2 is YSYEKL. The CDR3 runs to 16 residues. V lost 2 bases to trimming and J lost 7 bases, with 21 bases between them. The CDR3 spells CASSQNRGGPSREQYF. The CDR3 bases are TGCGCCAGCAGCCAAAACCGCGGAGGGCCATCGAGGGAGCAGTACTTC.

CDR3 in DNA: TGTGCCAGCAGCTTTTCAGGGGGCTATCAGCCCCAGCATTTT. Translating it yields CASSFSGGYQPQHF. The chain recombines TRBV5-5 with TRBJ1-5, with 8 positions matching TRBD1. This CDR3 contains 14 residues. Unmatched junction bases numbered 3, after V lost 2 bases and J lost 5 bases. The germline V gene encodes CDR1 SGHKS and CDR2 YYEKEE (reference sequence).

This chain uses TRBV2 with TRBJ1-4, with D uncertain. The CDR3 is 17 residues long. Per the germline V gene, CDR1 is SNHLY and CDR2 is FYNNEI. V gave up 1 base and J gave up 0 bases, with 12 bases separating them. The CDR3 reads CASSEEVGRPTNEKLFF. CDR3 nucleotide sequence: TGTGCCAGCAGTGAAGAAGTCGGGAGGCCAACTAATGAAAAACTGTTTTTT.

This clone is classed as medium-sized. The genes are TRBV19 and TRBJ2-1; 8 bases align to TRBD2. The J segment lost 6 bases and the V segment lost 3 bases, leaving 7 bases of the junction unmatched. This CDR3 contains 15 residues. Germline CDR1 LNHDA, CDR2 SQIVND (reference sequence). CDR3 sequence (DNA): TGTGCCAGTAGTATCACGGGGGGGTCGGCCAATGAGCAGTTCTTC. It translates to CASSITGGSANEQFF.

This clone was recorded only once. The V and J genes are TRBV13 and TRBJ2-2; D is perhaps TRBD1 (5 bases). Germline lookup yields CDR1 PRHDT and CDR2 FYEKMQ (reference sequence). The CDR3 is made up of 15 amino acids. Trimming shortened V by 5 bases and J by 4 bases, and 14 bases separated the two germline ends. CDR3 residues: CASSPVRVPTGELFF. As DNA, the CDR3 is TGTGCCAGCAGCCCCGTCAGGGTACCCACCGGGGAGCTGTTTTTT.

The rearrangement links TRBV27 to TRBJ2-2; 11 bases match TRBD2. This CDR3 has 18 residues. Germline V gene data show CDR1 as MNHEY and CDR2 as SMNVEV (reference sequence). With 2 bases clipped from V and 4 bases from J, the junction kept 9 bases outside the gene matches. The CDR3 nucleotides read TGTGCCAGCAGTTTAATGGGGCTAGCGGGGGGTAGCACCGGGGAGCTGTTTTTT. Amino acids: CASSLMGLAGGSTGELFF.

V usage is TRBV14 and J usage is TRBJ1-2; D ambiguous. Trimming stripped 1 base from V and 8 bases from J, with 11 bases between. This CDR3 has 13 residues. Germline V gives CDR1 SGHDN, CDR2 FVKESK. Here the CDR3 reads CASSQVEGGGYTF. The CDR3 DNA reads TGTGCCAGCAGCCAAGTTGAAGGCGGAGGCTACACCTTC.